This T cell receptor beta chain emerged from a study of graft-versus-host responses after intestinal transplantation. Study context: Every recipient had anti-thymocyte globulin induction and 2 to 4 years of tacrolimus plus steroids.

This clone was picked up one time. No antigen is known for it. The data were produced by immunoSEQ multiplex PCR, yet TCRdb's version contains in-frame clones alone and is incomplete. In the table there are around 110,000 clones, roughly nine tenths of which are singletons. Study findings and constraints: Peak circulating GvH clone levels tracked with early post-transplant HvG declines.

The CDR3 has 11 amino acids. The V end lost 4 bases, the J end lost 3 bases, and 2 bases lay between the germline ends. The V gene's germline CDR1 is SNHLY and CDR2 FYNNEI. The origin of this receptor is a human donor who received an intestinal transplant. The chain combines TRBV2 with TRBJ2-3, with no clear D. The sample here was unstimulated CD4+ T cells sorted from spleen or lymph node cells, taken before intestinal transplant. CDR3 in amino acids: CASSATDTQYF. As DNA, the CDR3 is TGTGCCAGCAGTGCAACAGATACGCAGTATTTT. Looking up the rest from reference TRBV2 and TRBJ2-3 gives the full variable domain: EPEVTQTPSHQVTQMGQEVILRCVPISNHLYFYWYRQILGQKVEFLVSFYNNEISEKSEIFDDQFSVERPDGSNFTLKIRSTKLEDSAMYFCASSATDTQYFGPGTRLTVL.